These T cell receptor beta chains were read from a single sample in a study of tumor-infiltrating lymphocytes in primary liver carcinoma. TCRdb redid the calling of the multiplex PCR reads with MiXCR, one entry per CDR3 protein. Here the sample spans fewer than 350,000 distinct CDR3 sequences, almost 65% being singletons. The source material was peripheral blood. The source of these receptors is a man aged 40-49 years with primary liver carcinoma and hepatitis B virus infection. Both conserved end residues are part of each CDR3. The order of the fields is clone size, D gene, V gene, J gene, CDR3 protein, CDR3 DNA. The D gene is left open where the match is weak. Part of the rows lack a size; the others show once, few, many or a class for expanded clones.

.	.	TRBV28	TRBJ2-2	CASSLWGPGTKELFF	TGTGCCAGCAGTTTATGGGGACCCGGAACGAAGGAGCTGTTTTTT
.	TRBD1	TRBV29-1	TRBJ1-1	CSVRTGDEGTDAFF	TGCAGCGTCCGGACAGGGGACGAGGGCACTGATGCTTTCTTT
.	TRBD2	TRBV10-1	TRBJ2-1	CASSESGLGYNEQFF	TGCGCCAGCAGTGAGTCTGGACTAGGGTACAATGAGCAGTTCTTC
few	.	TRBV12-3/TRBV12-4	TRBJ2-3	CASSFYPRQNLTDTQYF	TGTGCCAGCAGTTTTTACCCTAGACAGAACCTCACAGATACGCAGTATTTT
.	TRBD1	TRBV29-1	TRBJ2-7	CSVGGQDEGYEQYF	TGCAGCGTTGGGGGACAGGATGAAGGTTACGAGCAGTACTTC
.	.	TRBV30	TRBJ1-6	CAWILTDYNSPLHF	TGTGCCTGGATTCTGACAGATTATAATTCACCCCTCCACTTT
many	.	TRBV5-6	TRBJ2-6	CASSLGFYGANVLTF	TGTGCCAGCAGCTTGGGATTCTACGGGGCCAACGTCCTGACTTTC
.	.	TRBV11-2	TRBJ2-1	CVSSSTHSQYNEQFF	TGTGTCAGCAGCTCCACCCACTCTCAGTACAACGAGCAGTTCTTC
.	TRBD1	TRBV28	TRBJ2-7	CAGSPQDRGQYEQYF	TGTGCCGGCAGTCCCCAGGACAGGGGGCAATACGAGCAGTACTTC
many	.	TRBV5-4	TRBJ2-5	CASSGSGVASSSQYF	TGTGCCAGCAGCGGGAGTGGGGTCGCTAGTTCATCGCAGTACTTC
.	.	TRBV29-1	TRBJ2-6	CSAAQLDAGANVLTF	TGCAGCGCTGCCCAACTAGATGCTGGGGCCAACGTCCTGACTTTC
.	.	TRBV25-1	TRBJ1-5	CASNSNQPQHF	TGTGCCAGCAACTCCAATCAGCCCCAGCATTTT
.	.	TRBV11-2	TRBJ2-1	CASSLGSVGWYNEQFF	TGTGCCAGCAGCTTAGGGTCGGTGGGATGGTACAATGAGCAGTTCTTC
many	.	TRBV6-5	TRBJ2-1	CASSFRTGEQFF	TGTGCCAGCAGTTTCCGGACTGGTGAGCAGTTCTTC